The 5 T cell receptor beta chains listed next were all sequenced from one sample in a study of breast tumors, draining lymph nodes, adjacent tissues. TCRdb processed the multiplex PCR reads anew with MiXCR; each CDR3 protein has one entry. The sample consists of about 94,000 distinct CDR3 sequences, roughly 29% of them appearing once. Breast cancer patients provided tissue from their axillary draining lymph nodes. Sequenced material: axillary lymph node tissue. All receptors come from a female donor with breast cancer. Some clones in this sample may be carry-over from other donors' samples.

The chain uses TRBV24-1 and TRBJ1-1; the match to TRBD1 covers 7 bases. Germline V gene lookup returns CDR1 KGHDR and CDR2 SFDVKD. The V segment lost 4 bases and the J segment 5 bases; nucleotides outside the gene matches: 3. This CDR3 has 13 amino acids. CDR3 residues: CATSETGRTEAFF. Written as DNA, the CDR3 is TGTGCCACCAGTGAGACAGGGAGGACTGAAGCTTTCTTT.

Concerning this clonotype: The germline gene is not matched at one end of the junction; a read error may be the cause. V gene TRBV25-1 combines with J gene TRBJ1-2; the match to TRBD1 covers 10 bases. The CDR3 contains 16 residues. The V gene's germline CDR1 is MGHDK and CDR2 SYGVNS. The DNA of the CDR3 is TGTGCCAGCAGACCGACGGTGGGGACAGGGGTAGGCGGCTACGCCTTC. Its translation is CASRPTVGTGVGGYAF.

Concerning this clonotype: As the CDR3 is not closed by the conserved phenylalanine or tryptophan, this likely results from a read error. J is TRBJ2-4 and V is TRBV6-2 or TRBV6-3; no firm D call. CDR3 size: 14 residues. CDR1 and CDR2 (germline): MNHEY, SVGEGT. V shed 4 bases and J shed 3 bases, with 10 bases lying between them. For the CDR3, the DNA is TGTGCCAGCAGTTTACGAGTCGGCAAAAACATTCAGTACCTC. It is translated as CASSLRVGKNIQYL.

Ten or more counts support this clonotype. The chain has TRBV20-1 and TRBJ2-7; D is possibly TRBD1 or TRBD2 (5 bases each). Germline CDR1 reads DFQATT; CDR2 reads SNEGSKA (reference sequence). Trimming left V 7 bases short and J 0 bases short, with 13 bases between. The CDR3 runs 13 residues. DNA for the CDR3: TGCAGTGTTGGGGGAGTCTTCTCCTACGAGCAGTACTTC. As protein: CSVGGVFSYEQYF.

This clonotype was counted at least ten times. The J gene is TRBJ1-6, the V gene TRBV7-9, with a weak D call TRBD1 (5 bases). The CDR3 length is 13 residues. V lost 3 bases, J lost 10 bases, and 10 bases lay in between. Germline CDR1 reads SEHNR; CDR2 reads FQNEAQ (reference sequence). CDR3 in amino acids: CASSFQGRSPLHF. As DNA, the CDR3 is TGTGCCAGCAGCTTCCAGGGAAGATCACCCCTCCACTTT.